The entry that follows covers one T cell receptor beta chain sequence. This clone was seen a handful of times. No cognate antigen has been identified for it. No base quality values were provided; no much bigger clone lies one nucleotide off. TCRbeta CDR3 regions were amplified from genomic DNA by means of the immunoSEQ Assay, a bias-controlled multiplex PCR. In the paper's pipeline: The number of nucleated cells in each sample was estimated by amplification of reference gene primers within the assay. To quantify the absolute abundance of each unique TCRbeta CDR3 rearrangement, sequence reads were collapsed and filtered. For each sample, productive Simpson clonality was calculated by taking the square root of Simpson's diversity index across productive rearrangements. The source is immuneACCESS, and TCRdb retained only in-frame sequences with V and J called. Part of the clones is not carried over; for the studies checked, unresolved V genes explain less than half of this, and the remainder is unexplained. The DNA gave D and trimming, while V, J and clone size come from that table. This sample has approximately 230,000 clones in its table, and 65% to 90% of those were observed once. Jointly, the top ten make up around 1.8% of the sample.

In the prospective study, participants were about 18 to 90 years old, resided in 24 geographic areas of the United States, and were enrolled through a virtual design. Cohort assignment in the prospective study relied on participant-reported clinical history from a screening survey and a study questionnaire. Recovered participants in ImmuneRACE Cohort 3 were defined as having two consecutive negative NP/OP PCR tests, clearance from a healthcare professional, or resolution of symptoms. Each participant in the prospective study had whole blood, serum and a nasopharyngeal or oropharyngeal swab collected by mobile phlebotomists. Additional blood draws and questionnaires over an approximately two-month period could optionally be provided by prospective study participants. Blood samples from the prospective study were shipped frozen or at room temperature prior to DNA extraction. This record comes from a study of blood T cell repertoires in COVID-19 (dated by TCRdb to about 2020). About the study as a whole: The collaborator samples originated in the United States, Italy and Spain and spanned the acute and convalescent phases of COVID-19. Subjects who had been exposed to COVID-19, were actively infected with it, or had recovered from it provided the deeply sampled blood TCRbeta repertoires that made up the dataset. The repertoires were released in a freely available public database meant as a resource for research on the immune response to SARS-CoV-2. The prospective study material was composed of cDNA or gDNA derived from T cells, B-cell-depleted T cells, or PBMCs. Where HLA class I and class II types were available, the types were taken from metadata supplied by the sample provider, not from assay-based typing. Sample metadata almost always included a de-identified subject ID, COVID-19 status, age in years and sex. The samples were drawn from the first 160 participants of the ongoing ImmuneRACE study and from 1,254 subjects provided by 6 global collaborators. Study-wide conclusions, independent of this receptor: Clinical and demographic metadata were provided uncurated, with the amount varying by source and participant.

The germline V gene (reference sequence) yields GTSNPN for CDR1 and SVGIG for CDR2. The CDR3 spans 12 residues, from the cysteine through the phenylalanine. Only the CDR3 portion is preserved as DNA: 36 bases, with reading frame beginning at the first base. The TCR comes from a man aged 40-55 years who had recovered from COVID-19. The sample was PBMCs or T cells enriched from blood (not recorded which). The sequence is built from TRBV30 and TRBJ1-2; the D region possibly corresponds to TRBD1 (5 bases align). The sequenced DNA: TGTGCAGCCGGGACTGAGAACTATGGCTACACCTTC. Its protein reads: CAAGTENYGYTF.